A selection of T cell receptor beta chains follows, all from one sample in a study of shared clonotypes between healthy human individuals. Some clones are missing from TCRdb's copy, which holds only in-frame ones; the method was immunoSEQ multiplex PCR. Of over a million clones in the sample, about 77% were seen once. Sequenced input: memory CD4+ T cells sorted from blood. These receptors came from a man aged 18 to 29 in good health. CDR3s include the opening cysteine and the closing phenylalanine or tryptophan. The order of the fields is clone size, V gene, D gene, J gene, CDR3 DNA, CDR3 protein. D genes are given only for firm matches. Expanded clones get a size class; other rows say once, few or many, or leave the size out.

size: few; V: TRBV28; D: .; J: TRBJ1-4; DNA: TGTGCCAGCAGTTTGGGGGGAACAAGTGAAAAACTGTTTTTT; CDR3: CASSLGGTSEKLFF
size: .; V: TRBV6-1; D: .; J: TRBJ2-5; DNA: TGTGCCAGCAGCCTACAGGAAACCTTAGAGACCCAGTACTTC; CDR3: CASSLQETLETQYF
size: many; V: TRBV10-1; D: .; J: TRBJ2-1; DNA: TGCGCCAGCAGTGAGTCGTGGATGGTCGAGCAGTTCTTC; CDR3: CASSESWMVEQFF
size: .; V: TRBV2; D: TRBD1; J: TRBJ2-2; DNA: TGTGCCGGACAGGGGGGGACGACTGCCGGGGAGCTGTTTTTT; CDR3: CAGQGGTTAGELFF
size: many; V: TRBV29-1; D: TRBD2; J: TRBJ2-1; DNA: TGCAGCGTTGAAGCTGGACTAGTATCTGAGCAGTTCTTC; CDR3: CSVEAGLVSEQFF
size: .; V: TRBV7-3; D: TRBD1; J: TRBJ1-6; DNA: TGTGCCAGCAGCTTAGAGGGGGACAGTTATTCACCCCTCCACTTT; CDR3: CASSLEGDSYSPLHF
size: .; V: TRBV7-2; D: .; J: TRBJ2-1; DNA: TGCGCCAGCAGCCGGGACATGTTGGGGCGATTCTTC; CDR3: CASSRDMLGRFF
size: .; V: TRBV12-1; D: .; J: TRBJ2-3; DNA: TGTGCCAGCAGCGCGGCCAGGGGCACAGATACGCAGTATTTT; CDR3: CASSAARGTDTQYF
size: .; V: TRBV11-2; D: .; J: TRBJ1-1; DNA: TGTGCCAGCAGCTTTACAGGGCCCACTGAAGCTTTCTTT; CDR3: CASSFTGPTEAFF
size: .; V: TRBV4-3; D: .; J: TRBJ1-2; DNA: TGCGCCAGCAGCCAGGCCGGACAGTTTAACTATGGCTACACCTTC; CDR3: CASSQAGQFNYGYTF
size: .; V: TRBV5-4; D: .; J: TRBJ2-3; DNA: TGTGCCAGCAGCTTCCCAGGGGGGGCAGATACGCAGTATTTT; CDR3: CASSFPGGADTQYF
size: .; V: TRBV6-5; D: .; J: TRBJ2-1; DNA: TGTGCCAGCAGTTACCCGCCACAGGGCACCGAGCAGTTCTTC; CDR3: CASSYPPQGTEQFF
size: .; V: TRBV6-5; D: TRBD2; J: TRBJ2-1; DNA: TGTGCCAGCAGTTACCAGGGACTAGCGGGCAATGAGCAGTTCTTC; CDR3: CASSYQGLAGNEQFF
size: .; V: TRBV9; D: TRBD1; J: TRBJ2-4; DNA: TGTGCCAGCAGCGTAGTGCCTGGACAGGGGGCGCCTCAGTACTTC; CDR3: CASSVVPGQGAPQYF
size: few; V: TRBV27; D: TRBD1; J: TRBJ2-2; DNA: TGTGCCAGCGGCGGACAGGGAGCCTCCGGGGAGCTGTTTTTT; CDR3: CASGGQGASGELFF
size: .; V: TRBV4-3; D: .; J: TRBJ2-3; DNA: TGCGCCAGCAGCCAAGCTAGCACAGATACGCAGTATTTT; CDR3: CASSQASTDTQYF
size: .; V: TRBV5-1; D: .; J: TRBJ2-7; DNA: TGCGCCAGCAGCTTGGGTGTGACAGGTTTCGGTGAGCAGTACTTC; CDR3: CASSLGVTGFGEQYF
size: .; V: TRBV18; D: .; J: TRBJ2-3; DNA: TGTGCCAGCTCACCACCGGGGGTAGCAGATACGCAGTATTTT; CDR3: CASSPPGVADTQYF
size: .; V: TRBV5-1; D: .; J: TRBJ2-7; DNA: TGCGCCAGCAGCTTGGGGTCCAGCGTTCAGTACTTC; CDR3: CASSLGSSVQYF
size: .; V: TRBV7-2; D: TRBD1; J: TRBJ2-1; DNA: TGTGCCAGCAGCCAGGGACAGGGGAATGAGCAGTTCTTC; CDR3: CASSQGQGNEQFF
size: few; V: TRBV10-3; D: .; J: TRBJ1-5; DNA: TGTGCCACCGAACAGGTATATAGCAATCAGCCCCAGCATTTT; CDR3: CATEQVYSNQPQHF
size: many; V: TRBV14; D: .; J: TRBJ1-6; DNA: TGTGCCAGCAGCCCACTGGAGACCCTAGGCTATAATTCACCCCTCCACTTT; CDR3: CASSPLETLGYNSPLHF
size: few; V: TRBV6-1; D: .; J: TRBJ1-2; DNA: TGTGCCACCACCACAGGGATCGGGGTTAACTATGGCTACACCTTC; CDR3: CATTTGIGVNYGYTF
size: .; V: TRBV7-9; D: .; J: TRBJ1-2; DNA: TGTGCCAGCAGCCCCCCGCTACAGGACTATGGCTACACCTTC; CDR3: CASSPPLQDYGYTF
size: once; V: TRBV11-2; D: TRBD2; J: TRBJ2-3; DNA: TGTGCCAGCAGCTCTAGCGGGGGGCTGCCCCTATATAGCACAGATACGCAGTATTTT; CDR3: CASSSSGGLPLYSTDTQYF
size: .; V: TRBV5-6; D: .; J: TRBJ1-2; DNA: TGTGCCAGCAGCTCTAACAGGGTCTATGGCTACACCTTC; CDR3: CASSSNRVYGYTF
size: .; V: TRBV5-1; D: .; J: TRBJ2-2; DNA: TGCGCCAGCAGCCCCGGACGTACGGGAAGGGAGCTGTTTTTT; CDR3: CASSPGRTGRELFF
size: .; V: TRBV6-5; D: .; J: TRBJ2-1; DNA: TGTGCCAGCAGTACCGGGAGTGAGCAGTTCTTC; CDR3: CASSTGSEQFF
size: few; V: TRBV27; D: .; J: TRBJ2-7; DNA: TGTGCCAGCAGTTTTCGGGCTGATTTCTACGAGCAGTACTTC; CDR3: CASSFRADFYEQYF
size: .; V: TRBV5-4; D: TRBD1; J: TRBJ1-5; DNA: TGTGCCAGCAGCCATGACAGGGACAATCAGCCCCAGCATTTT; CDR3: CASSHDRDNQPQHF
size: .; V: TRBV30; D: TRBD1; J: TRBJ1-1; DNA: TGTGCCTGGCTGAATATAGGGACAGGGATGAACACTGAAGCTTTCTTT; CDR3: CAWLNIGTGMNTEAFF
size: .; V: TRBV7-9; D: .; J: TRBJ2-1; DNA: TGTGCCAGCAGTCGGGGCTACTCATGGGATGAGCAGTTCTTC; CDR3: CASSRGYSWDEQFF
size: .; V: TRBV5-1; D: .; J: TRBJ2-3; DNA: TGCGCCAGCAGCTTGAGCGGGCTTTCCACAGATACGCAGTATTTT; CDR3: CASSLSGLSTDTQYF
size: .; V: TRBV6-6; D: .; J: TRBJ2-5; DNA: TGTGCCAGCAGTGGACAGATCCAAGAGACCCAGTACTTC; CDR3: CASSGQIQETQYF
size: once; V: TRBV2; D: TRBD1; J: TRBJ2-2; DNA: TGTGCCAGCACCCGGGACAGGGTGCCCGGGGAGCTGTTTTTT; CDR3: CASTRDRVPGELFF
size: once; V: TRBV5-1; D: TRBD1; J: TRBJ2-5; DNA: TGCGCCAGCAGCTTCTCCCGGACAGGGTCCCAAGAGACCCAGTACTTC; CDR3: CASSFSRTGSQETQYF
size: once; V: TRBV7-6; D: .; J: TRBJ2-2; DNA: TGTGCCAGCAGCTTAGGAGTGTCCGGGGAGCTGTTTTTT; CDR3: CASSLGVSGELFF
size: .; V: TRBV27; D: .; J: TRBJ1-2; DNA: TGTGCCAGCAGTTTTGTCAGGGACTTGGGGTATGGCTACACCTTC; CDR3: CASSFVRDLGYGYTF
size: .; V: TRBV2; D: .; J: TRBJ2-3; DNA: TGTGCCAGCAGCGGGGTCAGCACGTCAACAGATACGCAGTATTTT; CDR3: CASSGVSTSTDTQYF
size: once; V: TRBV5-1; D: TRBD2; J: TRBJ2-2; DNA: TGCGCCAGCAGCTTGGCTCTGCTAGCGGGGGGCTCCGGGGAGCTGTTTTTT; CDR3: CASSLALLAGGSGELFF
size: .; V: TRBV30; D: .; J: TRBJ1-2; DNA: TGTGCCTGGAACGGCCAGCAAAACTATGGCTACACCTTC; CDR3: CAWNGQQNYGYTF
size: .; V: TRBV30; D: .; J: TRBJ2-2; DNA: TGTGCCTGGAGTGTAGGTCGGGGCCCTACCGGGGAGCTGTTTTTT; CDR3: CAWSVGRGPTGELFF